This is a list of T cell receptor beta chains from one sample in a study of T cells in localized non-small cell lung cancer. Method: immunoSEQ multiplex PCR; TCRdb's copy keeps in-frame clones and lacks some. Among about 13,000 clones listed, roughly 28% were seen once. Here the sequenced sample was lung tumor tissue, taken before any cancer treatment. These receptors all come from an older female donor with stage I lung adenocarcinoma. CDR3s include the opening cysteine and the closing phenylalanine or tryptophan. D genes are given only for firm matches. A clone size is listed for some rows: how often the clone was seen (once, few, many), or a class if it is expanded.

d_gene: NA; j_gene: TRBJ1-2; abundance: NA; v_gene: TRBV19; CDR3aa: CASSTSGTFHGYTF; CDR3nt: TGTGCCAGTAGTACCTCCGGGACATTTCACGGCTACACCTTC
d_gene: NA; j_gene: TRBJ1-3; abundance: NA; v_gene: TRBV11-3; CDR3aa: CASSLPRGFSSGNTIYF; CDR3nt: TGTGCCAGCAGCTTACCGCGGGGGTTTAGCTCTGGAAACACCATATATTTT
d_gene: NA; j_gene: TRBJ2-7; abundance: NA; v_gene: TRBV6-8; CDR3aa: CASSWTSGEQYF; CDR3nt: TGTGCCAGCAGTTGGACGTCGGGGGAGCAGTACTTC
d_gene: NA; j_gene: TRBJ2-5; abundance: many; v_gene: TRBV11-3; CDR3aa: CASGLTLAVQETQYF; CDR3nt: TGTGCCAGCGGATTAACCTTAGCGGTCCAAGAGACCCAGTACTTC
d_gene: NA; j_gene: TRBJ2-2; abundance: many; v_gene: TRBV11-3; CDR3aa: CASSLNNRASTGELFF; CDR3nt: TGTGCCAGCAGCTTGAATAATAGGGCCAGCACCGGGGAGCTGTTTTTT
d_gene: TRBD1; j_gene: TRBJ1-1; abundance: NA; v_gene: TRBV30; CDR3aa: CAWRVTGVPEAFF; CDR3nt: TGTGCCTGGAGGGTGACAGGGGTTCCTGAAGCTTTCTTT
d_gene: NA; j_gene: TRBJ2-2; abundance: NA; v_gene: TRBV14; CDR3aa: CASSFTSFTGELFF; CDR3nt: TGTGCCAGCAGCTTTACTAGTTTCACCGGGGAGCTGTTTTTT
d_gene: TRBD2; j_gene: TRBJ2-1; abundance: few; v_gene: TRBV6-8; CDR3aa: CASSLAGWSYNEQFF; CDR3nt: TGTGCCAGCAGTCTAGCGGGTTGGTCCTACAATGAGCAGTTCTTC
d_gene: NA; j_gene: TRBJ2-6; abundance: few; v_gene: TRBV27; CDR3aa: CASSLKMGPFGGANVLTF; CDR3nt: TGTGCCAGCAGTTTAAAGATGGGGCCTTTTGGTGGGGCCAACGTCCTGACTTTC
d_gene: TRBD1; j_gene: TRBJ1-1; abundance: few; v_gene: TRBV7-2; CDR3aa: CASSGQVDTEAFF; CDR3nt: TGTGCCAGCAGCGGACAGGTGGACACTGAAGCTTTCTTT
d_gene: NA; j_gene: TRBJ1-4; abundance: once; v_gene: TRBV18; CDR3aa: CASSPNNEKLFF; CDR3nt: TGTGCCAGCTCACCGAATAATGAAAAACTGTTTTTT
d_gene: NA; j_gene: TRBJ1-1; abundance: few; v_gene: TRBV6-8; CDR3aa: CASSYSETGTEAFF; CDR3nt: TGTGCCAGCAGTTACTCAGAGACAGGCACTGAAGCTTTCTTT
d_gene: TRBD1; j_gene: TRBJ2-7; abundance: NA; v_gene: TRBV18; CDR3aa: CASSPGTGDYEQYF; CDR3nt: TGTGCCAGCTCACCAGGGACAGGGGACTACGAGCAGTACTTC
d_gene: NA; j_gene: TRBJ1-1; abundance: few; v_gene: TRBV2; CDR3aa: CASSTHRTEGAFF; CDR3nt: TGTGCCAGCAGTACACACCGGACAGAGGGAGCTTTCTTT
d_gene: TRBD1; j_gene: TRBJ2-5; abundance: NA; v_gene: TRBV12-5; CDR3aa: CASGLVMGHRDRDGETQYF; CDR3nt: TGTGCTAGTGGTTTGGTAATGGGACACCGGGACAGGGATGGAGAGACCCAGTACTTC
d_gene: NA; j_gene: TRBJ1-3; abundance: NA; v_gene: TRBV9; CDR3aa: CASSGVGGDSGNTIYF; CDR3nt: TGTGCCAGCAGCGGGGTAGGGGGTGACTCTGGAAACACCATATATTTT
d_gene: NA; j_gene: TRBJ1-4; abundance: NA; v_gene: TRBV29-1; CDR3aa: CSVPLWGRGGKEKLFF; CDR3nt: TGCAGCGTCCCACTCTGGGGGAGGGGAGGAAAGGAAAAACTGTTTTTT
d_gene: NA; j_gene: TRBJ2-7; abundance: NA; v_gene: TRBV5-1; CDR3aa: CASSSAVGGAYEQYF; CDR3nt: TGCGCCAGCAGCTCGGCGGTCGGAGGCGCCTACGAGCAGTACTTC
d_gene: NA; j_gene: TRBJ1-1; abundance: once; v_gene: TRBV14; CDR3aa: CASSQNLNTEAFF; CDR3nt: TGTGCCAGCAGCCAAAACCTGAACACTGAAGCTTTCTTT
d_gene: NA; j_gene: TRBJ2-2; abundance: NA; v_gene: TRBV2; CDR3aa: CASSELYNTGELFF; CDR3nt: TGTGCCAGCAGTGAACTCTATAACACCGGGGAGCTGTTTTTT
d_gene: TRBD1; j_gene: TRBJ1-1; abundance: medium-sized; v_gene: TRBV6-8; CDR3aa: CASSYSPGGDTEAFF; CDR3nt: TGTGCCAGCAGTTACTCCCCAGGGGGAGACACTGAAGCTTTCTTT
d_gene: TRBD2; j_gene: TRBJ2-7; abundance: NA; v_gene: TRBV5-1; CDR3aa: CASSLGSGGQVQYF; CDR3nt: TGCGCCAGCAGCTTGGGTAGCGGGGGGCAGGTGCAGTACTTC